These T cell receptor beta chains were read from a single sample in a study of blood T cell repertoires in COVID-19. The repertoire was sequenced with immunoSEQ multiplex PCR; TCRdb's copy has only in-frame clones and lacks some. The sample includes about 260,000 clones, about 87% of them seen just once. Sequencing was done on a sample of peripheral blood. The origin of the receptors is a woman between 40 and 50 years old with acute or convalescent COVID-19. The CDR3 runs from the conserved cysteine through the conserved F or W. The D gene is left open where the match is weak. Where a row states a size, it is once, few, many or the class of an expanded clone; other rows omit it.

NA,NA,TRBV21-1,TRBJ1-5,CASSKDDRNQPQHF,TGTGCCAGCAGCAAAGACGACAGGAATCAGCCCCAGCATTTT
TRBD1,once,TRBV11-2,TRBJ1-2,CASSLAPGQVNYGYTF,TGTGCCAGCAGCTTAGCCCCTGGACAGGTTAACTATGGCTACACCTTC
NA,NA,TRBV9,TRBJ2-3,CASSVGLTSSTDTQYF,TGTGCCAGCAGCGTTGGACTAACATCTAGCACAGATACGCAGTATTTT
NA,NA,TRBV11-2,TRBJ2-1,CASSLAFGGPSSYNEQFF,TGTGCCAGCAGCTTAGCTTTTGGGGGCCCGAGCTCCTACAATGAGCAGTTCTTC
TRBD2,NA,TRBV30,TRBJ2-5,CAWSRAGIQETQYF,TGTGCCTGGAGTAGAGCGGGGATACAAGAGACCCAGTACTTC
NA,NA,TRBV15,TRBJ1-2,CATSRYSIQANYGYTF,TGTGCCACCAGCAGATATTCCATACAAGCGAACTATGGCTACACCTTC
TRBD1,NA,TRBV5-1,TRBJ1-1,CASSLLTGGAGEAFF,TGCGCCAGCAGCTTACTAACAGGGGGCGCGGGTGAAGCTTTCTTT
TRBD2,once,TRBV4-1,TRBJ2-5,CASSQSGTGTIATQYF,TGCGCCAGCAGCCAATCAGGAACCGGGACTATTGCGACCCAGTACTTC
TRBD1,NA,TRBV9,TRBJ1-2,CASSVGQGNAYGYTF,TGTGCCAGCAGCGTTGGACAGGGCAACGCCTATGGCTACACCTTC
NA,NA,TRBV2,TRBJ1-1,CASSQGGTEAFF,TGTGCCAGCAGTCAGGGTGGCACTGAAGCTTTCTTT
NA,NA,TRBV30,TRBJ1-1,CAWSVPAGRAEAFF,TGTGCCTGGAGTGTACCGGCAGGGCGTGCTGAAGCTTTCTTT
TRBD2,NA,TRBV18,TRBJ2-1,CASSPPGGGYNEQFF,TGTGCCAGCTCACCACCGGGCGGGGGTTACAATGAGCAGTTCTTC
TRBD2,NA,TRBV11-3,TRBJ2-3,CASSSLAGGLTDTQYF,TGTGCCAGCAGCTCGCTAGCGGGGGGGCTCACCGATACGCAGTATTTT
TRBD2,NA,TRBV19,TRBJ2-3,CASWRRGSTDTQYF,TGTGCCAGCTGGAGGCGGGGGAGCACAGATACGCAGTATTTT
NA,NA,TRBV19,TRBJ2-2,CASSKGQGFHFVSGELFF,TGTGCCAGTAGTAAGGGGCAGGGCTTCCATTTCGTATCCGGGGAGCTGTTTTTT
TRBD1,NA,TRBV5-1,TRBJ1-1,CASSFEAGGVTEAFF,TGCGCCAGCAGCTTTGAGGCAGGGGGTGTCACTGAAGCTTTCTTT
NA,NA,TRBV12-3/TRBV12-4,TRBJ1-2,CASSSGLGYTF,TGTGCCAGCAGTTCAGGGTTAGGCTACACCTTC
NA,NA,TRBV25-1,TRBJ1-4,CASSGRGHPTNEKLFF,TGTGCCAGCAGTGGCCGAGGACATCCAACTAATGAAAAACTGTTTTTT
NA,once,TRBV19,TRBJ1-2,CASTLVGGNYGYTF,TGTGCCAGTACCCTAGTCGGCGGGAATTATGGCTACACCTTC
NA,NA,TRBV2,TRBJ1-2,CASSETGRAGYTF,TGTGCCAGCAGTGAAACAGGCAGGGCGGGCTACACCTTC
NA,NA,TRBV6-6,TRBJ1-1,CASSYARVTEAFF,TGTGCCAGCAGTTACGCCAGGGTGACTGAAGCTTTCTTT
NA,NA,TRBV6-5,TRBJ1-5,CASTRQTYSNQPQHF,TGTGCCAGCACGAGACAGACTTATAGCAATCAGCCCCAGCATTTT
NA,NA,TRBV10-3,TRBJ1-1,CAKTEDKNTEAFF,TGTGCCAAGACGGAGGATAAGAACACTGAAGCTTTCTTT
NA,once,TRBV5-8,TRBJ2-5,CASSRGRGAVVETQYF,TGTGCCAGCAGCCGGGGCCGGGGGGCGGTGGTAGAGACCCAGTACTTC
NA,NA,TRBV6-5,TRBJ1-1,CASSYSFQGIEAFF,TGTGCCAGCAGTTACTCTTTCCAGGGGATTGAAGCTTTCTTT
NA,NA,TRBV10-3,TRBJ1-1,CAISESATVNTEAFF,TGTGCCATCAGTGAGTCGGCGACAGTGAACACTGAAGCTTTCTTT
TRBD1,NA,TRBV19,TRBJ2-5,CASSTETGSQETQYF,TGTGCCAGTAGTACCGAGACAGGGTCCCAAGAGACCCAGTACTTC
NA,NA,TRBV11-2,TRBJ2-1,CASSFGGQGGYNEQFF,TGTGCCAGCAGCTTCGGCGGGCAGGGAGGATACAATGAGCAGTTCTTC
NA,NA,TRBV9,TRBJ1-6,CASSPQDSPLHF,TGTGCCAGCAGCCCCCAGGATTCACCCCTCCACTTT
NA,NA,TRBV2,TRBJ1-1,CASTRDMNTEAFF,TGTGCCAGCACCAGGGATATGAACACTGAAGCTTTCTTT
TRBD1,NA,TRBV2,TRBJ1-2,CASSHRDRWSNYGYTF,TGTGCCAGCAGCCATAGGGACAGATGGTCTAACTATGGCTACACCTTC
TRBD1,NA,TRBV2,TRBJ2-3,CATRDRATDTQYF,TGTGCCACCCGGGACAGGGCCACAGATACGCAGTATTTT